The 9 T cell receptor beta chains presented below share a single source sample, sequenced in a study of shared clonotypes between healthy human individuals (TCRdb year 2020). Libraries were built with the immunoSEQ multiplex PCR assay. TCRdb carries this immuneACCESS record with in-frame sequences only. Its versions omit some clonotypes, under half of them owing to an unresolved V gene in the studies checked, with the rest unexplained. This sample has 550,000 to 850,000 clones in its table, and 74% of those were observed once. Over 1.5% of the sample is in the top ten clones. The specimen sequenced was memory CD4+ T cells sorted from blood. The label giving this sample's cell subset or site can be read as: CD45RA-negative fraction. Receptors originate from a woman aged 25-40 years in good health.

This clone was counted only a few times. The V and J genes are TRBV28 and TRBJ2-3, with D perhaps assigned TRBD1 or TRBD2 (5 bases each). Germline CDR1 MDHEN, CDR2 SYDVKM. The CDR3 sequence is 14 residues long. Trimming stripped 8 bases from V and 1 base from J, with 13 bases between. Here the CDR3 DNA reads TGTGCCAGCCAGTTCGTGGGGGGCACAGATACGCAGTATTTT. Protein: CASQFVGGTDTQYF.

The gene calls are TRBV10-3 and TRBJ2-7, with TRBD2 matching 10 bases. This CDR3 has 16 residues. V dropped 3 bases and J dropped 2; count of bases not matched to a gene: 7. CDR1 is ENHRY and CDR2 is SYGVKD in the germline V gene. The CDR3 loop is CAISEPGLADPYEQYF. DNA of the CDR3: TGTGCCATCAGTGAACCTGGACTAGCGGATCCCTACGAGCAGTACTTC.

Note on this clone: This same CDR3 is encoded by further DNA sequences in the sample. This chain links TRBV18 with TRBJ1-1; D gene ambiguous. Looked up from germline, CDR1 is KGHSH and CDR2 is LQKENI. Trimming took off 2 bases at V and 1 base at J, with 5 bases between the two ends. The CDR3 loop spans 13 amino acids. DNA of the CDR3: TGTGCCAGCTCACCAGCCGGGAACACTGAAGCTTTCTTT. This translates into CASSPAGNTEAFF.

This sequence joins TRBV28 and TRBJ2-1; weak D call: TRBD2 (6 bases). There are 14 residues in the CDR3. V was cut by 5 bases and J by 4 bases, with 12 bases left in between. In germline, CDR1 is MDHEN, CDR2 SYDVKM. CDR3 residues: CASSVGSGYNEQFF. In nucleotides, the CDR3 is TGTGCCAGCAGTGTCGGTAGCGGTTACAATGAGCAGTTCTTC.

The CDR3 DNA reads TGTGCCAGCAGCTCGCAGGCCGGGGGGGGATACGAGCAGTACTTC. Protein sequence: CASSSQAGGGYEQYF. This sequence joins TRBV7-8 and TRBJ2-7, with 8 bases identical to TRBD2. V lost 4 bases to trimming and J lost 4 bases; unmatched junction nucleotides: 9. Germline CDR1 reads SGHVS; CDR2 reads FQNEAQ. The CDR3 contains 15 residues.

V is TRBV13 and J is TRBJ2-6, with 8 bases aligning to TRBD2. This CDR3 is built from 19 residues. Germline V CDR1 and CDR2: PRHDT, FYEKMQ (reference sequence). The trim removed 4 bases at V and 0 bases at J, leaving 11 bases unmatched. The CDR3 DNA reads TGTGCCAGCAGCTCCACCTCTATCGGGAGGGCCTCTGGGGCCAACGTCCTGACTTTC. Its protein is CASSSTSIGRASGANVLTF.

The CDR3 DNA is TGTGCCAGCAGTCCACCTCAGGGCCGACGTGGCTACACCTTC. This codes for CASSPPQGRRGYTF. This chain joins TRBV28 and TRBJ1-2, with TRBD1 as a possible D gene (5 bases). Between the trimmed V and J ends, which lost 5 bases and 7 bases, there was a span of 17 bases. The CDR3 runs to 14 residues. The germline V gene encodes CDR1 MDHEN and CDR2 SYDVKM.

The V call is TRBV2, the J call TRBJ2-1, with D unresolved. Deletions cut 7 bases from V and 3 bases from J, with 4 bases between. Germline loops: CDR1 SNHLY, CDR2 FYNNEI. The CDR3 totals 11 residues. The DNA of the CDR3 is TGTGCCAGCATGGACTACAATGAGCAGTTCTTC. Protein sequence: CASMDYNEQFF. The whole variable domain, remainder taken from reference TRBV2 and TRBJ2-1, is EPEVTQTPSHQVTQMGQEVILRCVPISNHLYFYWYRQILGQKVEFLVSFYNNEISEKSEIFDDQFSVERPDGSNFTLKIRSTKLEDSAMYFCASMDYNEQFFGPGTRLTVL.

For this clone: The junction shows a germline mismatch at one end, possibly a read error. The sample carries other DNA sequences with the same CDR3. This sequence joins TRBV28 and TRBJ1-1, with no clear D. This CDR3 is 13 amino acids long. The germline V gene has CDR1 MDHEN and CDR2 SYDVKM. CDR3 sequence: CASTSWANTEAFF. The CDR3 bases are TGTGCCAGCACCTCTTGGGCGAACACTGAAGCCTTCTTT.